This T cell receptor (beta chain) was identified in a study of cytomegalovirus exposure and HLA in healthy donors. Study-level points and caveats: Later analysis associated a missense DCLRE1C variant with TCR beta V- and J-gene trimming. Previously analyzed data showed that most TCR beta V segments were productive at a frequency of about 87% or about 30%.

Primers included in the PCR were 60 Vbeta and 13 Jbeta primers. Study processing details: Roughly 11 million of the roughly 80 million unique TCR beta chains counted in a later analysis were shared. Profiling relied on immunoSEQ multiplex PCR, and the TCRdb table lists in-frame clones only, not all of them. That table furnishes V, J and clone size, whereas the DNA furnished D and trimming. The table lists roughly 170,000 clones, more than 65% of them singletons. Trimming at V came to 3 bases and at J to 7 bases, leaving 0 bases not matched to a gene. Per the germline V gene, CDR1 is SGHVS and CDR2 is FQNEAQ. This CDR3 has 13 amino acids. A note on this clone: Its antigen is currently unknown.

Sequencing was carried out using PBMCs. The sequence came from a male donor in good health and CMV-seronegative. The rearrangement uses TRBV7-8 and TRBJ1-2, with 12 bases identical to TRBD1. The DNA for the CDR3 is TGTGCCAGCAGCTTGGGACAGGGGGCTGGCTACACCTTC. Translating it yields CASSLGQGAGYTF.